The source of this T cell receptor (beta chain) is a study of T cells in Graves' hyperthyroidism and ophthalmopathy. TCR beta CDR3 regions were amplified from RNA transcripts. With the HTBI primer set, the TCR CDR3 went through a first round of RT-PCR. TCRdb re-called the multiplex PCR reads through MiXCR, storing one row per CDR3 protein. This table holds hundreds of thousands of distinct CDR3 sequences, around 38% found once. The hyperthyroidism was newly diagnosed and had lasted under 2 months; the patients were aged 18 to 65. Germline values: CDR1 MNHEY, CDR2 SVGEGT. The V and J ends lost 4 bases and 8 bases, in that order; junction bases with no gene match: 8. This CDR3 has 14 residues.

The chain recombines TRBV6-2 or TRBV6-3 with TRBJ1-2; TRBD1 matches 9 bases. The clonotype was recovered from a man younger than 35 with Graves' hyperthyroidism. Material: blood. Here the CDR3 DNA reads TGTGCCAGCAGTTTCCCCGGGACAGGGAGGGGCTACACCTTC. It yields the protein CASSFPGTGRGYTF.